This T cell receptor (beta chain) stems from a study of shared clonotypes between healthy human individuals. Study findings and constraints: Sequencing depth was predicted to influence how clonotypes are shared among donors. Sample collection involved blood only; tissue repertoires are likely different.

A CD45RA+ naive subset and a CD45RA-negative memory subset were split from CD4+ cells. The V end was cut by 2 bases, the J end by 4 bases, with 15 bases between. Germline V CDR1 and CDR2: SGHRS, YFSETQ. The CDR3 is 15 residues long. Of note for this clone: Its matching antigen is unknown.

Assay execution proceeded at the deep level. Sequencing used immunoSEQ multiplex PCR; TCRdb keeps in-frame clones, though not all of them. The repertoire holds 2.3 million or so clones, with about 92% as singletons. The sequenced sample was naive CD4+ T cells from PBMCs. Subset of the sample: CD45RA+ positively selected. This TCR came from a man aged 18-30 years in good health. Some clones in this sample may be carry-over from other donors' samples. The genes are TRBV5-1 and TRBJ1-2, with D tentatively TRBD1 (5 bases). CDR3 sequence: CASSFTGSPSYGYTF. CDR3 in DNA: TGCGCCAGCAGCTTCACAGGATCCCCCAGCTATGGCTACACCTTC. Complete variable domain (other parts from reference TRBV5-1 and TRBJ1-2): KAGVTQTPRYLIKTRGQQVTLSCSPISGHRSVSWYQQTPGQGLQFLFEYFSETQRNKGNFPGRFSGRQFSNSRSEMNVSTLELGDSALYLCASSFTGSPSYGYTFGSGTRLTVV.